This T cell receptor beta chain was captured in a study of metastatic and nonmetastatic thyroid tumors (dated by TCRdb to about 2020). Context from the whole study: Repertoires from peripheral blood and from tumor or nodule tissue samples of malignant and benign thyroid patients were compared. The research as a whole found: TCR beta diversity was reported as significantly higher in malignant tumors than in benign nodules, in both blood and tumor samples.

This clone is categorized as medium-sized (0.01 to 0.1%). Its antigen is not yet known. The sample holds no much larger clone one base away, and base qualities are not on file. The V and J ends are trimmed by 1 base and 3 bases, leaving 18 bases between them. As encoded in the germline V gene, CDR1 is MGHRA while CDR2 is YSYEKL. The CDR3 goes from the cysteine to the phenylalanine over 18 residues. This entry keeps only the CDR3 DNA: 54 bases, framed from base 1. The library was made by PCR. Sequencing instrument: Illumina HiSeq 4000. High-throughput sequencing was used to profile the TCR beta-chain CDR3 region of every patient. The original methods were these. Drawing on CDR3 differences between clinicopathological groups, the researchers built a classifier meant to tell apart patients with distant-metastatic papillary thyroid cancer. To measure repertoire diversity the researchers used the Shannon index, while the Morisita-Horn index served to gauge how similar the tumor and blood repertoires were. TCRdb handled the public reads itself, with Q25 trimming in fastp and clone calling in MiXCR, and kept productive beta chains. TCRdb's processing, not the authors', yielded these V and J calls. In this sample the table shows under 8,500 clones, 30% to 35% of which occur a single time. The ten largest clones represent about 45% of the sample.

No treatment had been received by any patient before thyroid surgery. The study retrospectively analysed patient clinical samples collected from the early 2010s to the late 2010s using T-cell receptor beta sequencing. The TCR originated in a female donor with papillary thyroid cancer or a benign thyroid nodule (not recorded which). Some clones in this sample may be carry-over from other donors' samples. Material: tumor tissue. Rearrangement joined TRBV4-1 to TRBJ2-2; the D gene assignment is perhaps TRBD1 or TRBD2, with each matching 6 bases. The bases are TGCGCCAGCAGCCAAGCTTGGGGGCGGGGTGACTACACCGGGGAGCTGTTTTTT. Its translation reads: CASSQAWGRGDYTGELFF.